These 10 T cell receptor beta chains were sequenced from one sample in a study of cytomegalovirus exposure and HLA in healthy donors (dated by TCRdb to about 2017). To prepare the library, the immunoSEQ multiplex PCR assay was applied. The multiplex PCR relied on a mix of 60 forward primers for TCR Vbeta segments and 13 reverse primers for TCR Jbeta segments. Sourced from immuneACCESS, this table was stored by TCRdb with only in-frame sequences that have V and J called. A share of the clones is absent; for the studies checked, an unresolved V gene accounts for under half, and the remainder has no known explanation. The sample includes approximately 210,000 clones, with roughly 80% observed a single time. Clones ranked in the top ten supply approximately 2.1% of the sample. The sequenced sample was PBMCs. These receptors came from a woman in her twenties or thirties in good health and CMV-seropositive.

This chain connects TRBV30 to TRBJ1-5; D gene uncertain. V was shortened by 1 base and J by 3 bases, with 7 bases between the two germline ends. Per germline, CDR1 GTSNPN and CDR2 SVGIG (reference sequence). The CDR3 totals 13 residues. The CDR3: CAWSGGINQPQHF. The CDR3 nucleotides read TGTGCCTGGAGTGGAGGGATCAATCAGCCCCAGCATTTT. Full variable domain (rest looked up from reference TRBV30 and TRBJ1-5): SQTIHQWPATLVQPVGSPLSLECTVEGTSNPNLYWYRQAAGRGLQLLFYSVGIGQISSEVPQNLSASRPQDRQFILSSKKLLLSDSGFYLCAWSGGINQPQHFGDGTRLSIL.

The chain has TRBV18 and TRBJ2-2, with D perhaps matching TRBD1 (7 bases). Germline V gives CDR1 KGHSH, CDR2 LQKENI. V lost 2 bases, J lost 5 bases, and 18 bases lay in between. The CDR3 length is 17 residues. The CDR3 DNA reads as TGTGCCAGCTCACCAGGCGACAGGGACTTAAGTACCGGGGAGCTGTTTTTT. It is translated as CASSPGDRDLSTGELFF. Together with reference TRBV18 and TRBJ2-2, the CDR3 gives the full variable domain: NAGVMQNPRHLVRRRGQEARLRCSPMKGHSHVYWYRQLPEEGLKFMVYLQKENIIDESGMPKERFSAEFPKEGPSILRIQQVVRGDSAAYFCASSPGDRDLSTGELFFGEGSRLTVL.

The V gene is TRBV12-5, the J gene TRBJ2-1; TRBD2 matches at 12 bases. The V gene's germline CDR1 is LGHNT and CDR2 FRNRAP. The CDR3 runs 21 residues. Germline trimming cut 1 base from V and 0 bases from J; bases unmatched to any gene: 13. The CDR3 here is CASGLEKKLAGGPSSYNEQFF. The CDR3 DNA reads TGTGCTAGTGGTTTGGAAAAAAAACTAGCGGGGGGCCCGAGCTCCTACAATGAGCAGTTCTTC.

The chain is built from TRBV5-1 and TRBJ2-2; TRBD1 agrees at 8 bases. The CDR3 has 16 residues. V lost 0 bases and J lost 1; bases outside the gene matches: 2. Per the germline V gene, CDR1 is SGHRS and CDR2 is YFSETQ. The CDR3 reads CASSLGGTGNTGELFF. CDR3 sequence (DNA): TGCGCCAGCAGCTTGGGTGGGACAGGGAACACCGGGGAGCTGTTTTTT.

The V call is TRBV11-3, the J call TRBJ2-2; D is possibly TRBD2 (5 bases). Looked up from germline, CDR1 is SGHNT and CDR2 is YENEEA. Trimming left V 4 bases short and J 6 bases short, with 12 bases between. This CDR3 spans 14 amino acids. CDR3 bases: TGTGCCAGCAGCTCCGGGATTAGGGCCGGGGAGCTGTTTTTT. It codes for CASSSGIRAGELFF.

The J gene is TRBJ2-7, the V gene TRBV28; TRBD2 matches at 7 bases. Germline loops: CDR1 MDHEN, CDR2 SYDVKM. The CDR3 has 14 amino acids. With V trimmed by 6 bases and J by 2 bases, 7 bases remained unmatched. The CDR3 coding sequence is TGTGCCAGCAGATTAGCGGGTCAGACCTACGAGCAGTACTTC. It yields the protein CASRLAGQTYEQYF.

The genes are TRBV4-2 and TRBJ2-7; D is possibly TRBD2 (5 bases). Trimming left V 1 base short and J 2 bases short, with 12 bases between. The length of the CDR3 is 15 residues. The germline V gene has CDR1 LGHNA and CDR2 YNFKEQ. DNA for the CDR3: TGTGCCAGCAGCCAAGTAGGCGGGCAGACCTACGAGCAGTACTTC. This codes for CASSQVGGQTYEQYF.

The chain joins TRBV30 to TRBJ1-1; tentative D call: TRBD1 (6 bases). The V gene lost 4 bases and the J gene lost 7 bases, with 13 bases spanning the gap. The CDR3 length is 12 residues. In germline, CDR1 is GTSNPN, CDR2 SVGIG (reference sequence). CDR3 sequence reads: CAWKLDRSEAFF. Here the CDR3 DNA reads TGTGCCTGGAAACTAGACAGGAGTGAAGCTTTCTTT.

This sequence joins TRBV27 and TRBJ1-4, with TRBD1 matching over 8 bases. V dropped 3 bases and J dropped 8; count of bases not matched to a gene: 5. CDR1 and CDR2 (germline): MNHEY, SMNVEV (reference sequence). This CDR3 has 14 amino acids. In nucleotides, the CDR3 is TGTGCCAGCAGTTTTCTAGACAGGGGCGAAAAACTGTTTTTT. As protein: CASSFLDRGEKLFF.

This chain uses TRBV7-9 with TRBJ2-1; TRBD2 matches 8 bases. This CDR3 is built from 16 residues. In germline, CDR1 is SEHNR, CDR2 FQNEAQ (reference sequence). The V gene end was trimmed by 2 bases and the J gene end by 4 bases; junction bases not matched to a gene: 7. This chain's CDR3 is CASSLSLGLEYNEQFF. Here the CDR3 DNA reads TGTGCCAGCAGCTTATCCCTGGGACTAGAATACAATGAGCAGTTCTTC.